The 30 T cell receptor beta chains below were found in one sample sequenced in a study of OX40 agonist ivuxolimab in advanced cancers. Repertoires were generated with immunoSEQ multiplex PCR, while TCRdb's copy carries only in-frame clones and drops some. The sample lists 35,000 to 45,000 clones, 70% to 85% occurring once. The sample in question was CD4+ or CD8+ T cells sorted from blood, obtained in a trial of the OX40 agonist ivuxolimab. Receptors were obtained from an adult with an advanced solid tumor such as melanoma, head and neck, liver or kidney cancer.

This clone was counted only a few times. This chain uses TRBV4-3 with TRBJ1-6, with TRBD1 as a possible D gene (6 bases). This CDR3 region has 16 residues. Germline V gene sequence: CDR1 LGHNA, CDR2 YSLEER. V dropped 0 bases and J dropped 9 bases, with 15 bases sitting between them. CDR3 residues: CASSQEVGGLSSPLHF. The CDR3 DNA sequence: TGCGCCAGCAGCCAAGAGGTTGGGGGGCTAAGTTCACCCCTCCACTTT.

The chain carries TRBV5-1 and TRBJ2-2; D is uncertain. Germline CDR1 and CDR2: SGHRS and YFSETQ. This CDR3 has 16 amino acids. Trimming took off 1 base at V and 0 bases at J, with 10 bases between the two ends. CDR3: CASSLTIEANTGELFF. CDR3 DNA: TGCGCCAGCAGCTTGACCATAGAGGCGAACACCGGGGAGCTGTTTTTT.

Here the CDR3 DNA reads TGTGCCAGCAGTTCCCCCCTTCTGATATTCCCCACCATATATTTT. This sequence encodes CASSSPLLIFPTIYF. The rearrangement joins TRBV28 to TRBJ1-3; D is unresolved. V dropped 4 bases and J dropped 9 bases, with 19 bases sitting between them. The CDR3 consists of 15 residues. Germline-derived CDR1 and CDR2 are MDHEN and SYDVKM.

This chain joins TRBV7-6 and TRBJ2-1, with 10 bases identical to TRBD2. The CDR3 consists of 17 residues. Looked up from germline, CDR1 is SGHVS and CDR2 is FNYEAQ. The junction had 7 bases not matched to a gene; V was cut back by 5 bases and J by 0 bases. The CDR3 is CASSPTLAGSSYNEQFF. The CDR3 nucleotides are TGTGCCAGCAGCCCAACACTAGCGGGGAGCTCCTACAATGAGCAGTTCTTC.

The DNA for the CDR3 is TGTGCCAGCAGCAACGTGCCGGGGTTCAATGAGCAGTTCTTC. This codes for CASSNVPGFNEQFF. The gene calls are TRBV7-2 and TRBJ2-1; D might be TRBD2 (5 bases). Trimming removed 5 bases from V and 6 bases from J, with 14 bases in between. The CDR3 is 14 amino acids. Per germline, CDR1 SGHTA and CDR2 FQGNSA.

The chain uses TRBV5-4 and TRBJ2-5; D unclear. Trimming removed 1 base from V and 1 base from J, with 8 bases in between. The V gene's germline CDR1 is SGHNT and CDR2 YYREEE (reference sequence). The CDR3 sequence is 14 residues long. The DNA of the CDR3 is TGTGCCAGCAGCTTGATCCAGGTCCAAGAGACCCAGTACTTC. This codes for CASSLIQVQETQYF.

A few counts support this clone. The chain recombines TRBV7-2 with TRBJ2-7; tentative D call: TRBD1 (6 bases). V was clipped by 5 bases and J by 4 bases, with 21 bases between them. CDR3 size: 16 residues. Germline loops: CDR1 SGHTA, CDR2 FQGNSA. The CDR3 region is CASSPEQGPQLYEQYF. Written as DNA, the CDR3 is TGTGCCAGCAGCCCTGAGCAGGGGCCCCAATTGTACGAGCAGTACTTC.

The V and J genes are TRBV30 and TRBJ2-2; D remains ambiguous. CDR3 length: 11 residues. V was shortened by 0 bases and J by 8 bases, with 4 bases between the two germline ends. Germline V CDR1 and CDR2: GTSNPN, SVGIG (reference sequence). The CDR3 region has the DNA TGTGCCTGGAGTGTAGGTGGGGAGCTGTTTTTT. Encoded protein: CAWSVGGELFF.

The chain has TRBV27 and TRBJ1-2, with D unresolved. With 0 bases removed from V and 4 bases from J, the gap between germline ends came to 9 bases. The V gene's germline CDR1 is MNHEY and CDR2 SMNVEV (reference sequence). The CDR3 is 14 amino acids. The CDR3 here is CASSLSPLRYGYTF. CDR3 DNA: TGTGCCAGCAGTTTATCCCCCCTCCGCTATGGCTACACCTTC.

The chain employs TRBV4-3 and TRBJ2-6; 9 bases map to TRBD1. The CDR3 length is 18 residues. From germline, CDR1 is LGHNA and CDR2 YSLEER. Trimming removed 1 base from V and 2 bases from J; junction bases left unmatched: 6. The CDR3 spells CASSQVIQGATGANVLTF. The CDR3 bases are TGCGCCAGCAGCCAAGTGATACAGGGGGCCACTGGGGCCAACGTCCTGACTTTC.

The chain recombines TRBV15 with TRBJ2-7; 9 nucleotides agree with TRBD1. The junction had 12 bases not matched to a gene; V was cut back by 4 bases and J by 11 bases. The CDR3 length is 14 residues. Germline V gene lookup returns CDR1 LNHNV and CDR2 YYDKDF (reference sequence). CDR3 in DNA: TGTGCCACCAGCAATAGCACAGGGGGCCAAAATAAGTACTTC. Protein: CATSNSTGGQNKYF.

The chain uses TRBV7-2 and TRBJ1-2; D is uncertain. Germline V gene lookup returns CDR1 SGHTA and CDR2 FQGNSA. The V and J ends lost 1 base and 0 bases respectively, with 9 bases between them. CDR3 length equals 15 residues. CDR3 nucleotides: TGTGCCAGCAGCTTAGTCAGTAATCCTAACTATGGCTACACCTTC. This translates into CASSLVSNPNYGYTF.

The chain joins TRBV27 to TRBJ2-1, with a tentative D call TRBD1 (6 bases). This CDR3 region has 12 residues. The germline gives CDR1 MNHEY, CDR2 SMNVEV (reference sequence). V lost 5 bases and J lost 4, with 6 bases in between. The chain's CDR3 is CASSDRYNEQFF. The DNA for the CDR3 is TGTGCCAGCAGTGACAGGTACAATGAGCAGTTCTTC.

V is TRBV10-3 and J is TRBJ2-3; D is ambiguous. The CDR3 is 12 residues long. Germline V lookup: CDR1 ENHRY, CDR2 SYGVKD. Trimming took 2 bases from V and 2 from J, leaving 2 bases between them. The CDR3 DNA reads as TGTGCCATCAGTGAGATCACAGATACGCAGTATTTT. The encoded protein is CAISEITDTQYF.

The J gene is TRBJ2-2, the V gene TRBV19; D gene uncertain. V was cut by 3 bases and J by 6 bases, with 5 bases left in between. CDR3 length equals 12 residues. From germline, CDR1 is LNHDA and CDR2 SQIVND (reference sequence). The CDR3 sequence: CASSITPGELFF. In nucleotides, the CDR3 is TGTGCCAGTAGTATCACCCCCGGGGAGCTGTTTTTT.

This clone occurred once. The genes are TRBV5-1 and TRBJ1-1; D gene uncertain. Germline V lookup: CDR1 SGHRS, CDR2 YFSETQ. The CDR3 sequence is 14 residues long. V was pared by 0 bases and J by 1 base, with 7 bases between. The CDR3 nucleotides are TGCGCCAGCAGCTTGGGAGGCCAGAACACTGAAGCTTTCTTT. Encoded protein: CASSLGGQNTEAFF.

This chain connects TRBV15 to TRBJ1-3; D uncertain. Germline CDR1 reads LNHNV; CDR2 reads YYDKDF (reference sequence). The germline V and J ends were trimmed by 5 bases and 0 bases, with 14 bases remaining between them. The CDR3 is 16 amino acids. The CDR3: CATSPRVLSSGNTIYF. The CDR3 coding sequence is TGTGCCACCAGCCCGAGAGTCCTGAGCTCTGGAAACACCATATATTTT.

V gene TRBV2 combines with J gene TRBJ2-7, with TRBD2 identical over 7 bases. This CDR3 spans 16 amino acids. V shed 5 bases and J 0 bases; nucleotides not matched to a gene: 10. Germline V gives CDR1 SNHLY, CDR2 FYNNEI. Here the CDR3 reads CASSPPEAGSSYEQYF. Written as DNA, the CDR3 is TGTGCCAGCAGTCCTCCCGAAGCGGGGAGCTCCTACGAGCAGTACTTC.

The rearrangement links TRBV6-1 to TRBJ2-2, with D possibly matching TRBD1 (6 bases). Trimming cost V 8 bases and J 3 bases, with 16 bases left between them. This CDR3 is 15 amino acids long. The germline gives CDR1 MNHNS, CDR2 SASEGT. The CDR3 loop is CASSRDNKYTGELFF. CDR3 sequence (DNA): TGTGCCAGCTCCCGGGACAACAAGTACACCGGGGAGCTGTTTTTT.

The chain carries TRBV28 and TRBJ2-7; D unclear. The germline CDR1 and CDR2 sequences are MDHEN and SYDVKM. This CDR3 comprises 15 residues. Trimming cost V 5 bases and J 3 bases, with 17 bases left between them. The CDR3 nucleotides are TGTGCCAGCAGTAATGCGTTAAGGGTAGGCTACGAGCAGTACTTC. Its protein product is CASSNALRVGYEQYF.

This clone has just a few counts. The genes are TRBV9 and TRBJ1-6, with D possibly TRBD1 on 6 matching bases. In germline, CDR1 is SGDLS, CDR2 YYNGEE. CDR3 size: 17 residues. V lost 1 base and J 5 bases, leaving 16 bases between the germline ends. The CDR3 protein is CASSVSRTVTNNSPLHF. CDR3 in DNA: TGTGCCAGCAGCGTAAGTAGGACAGTAACGAATAATTCACCCCTCCACTTT.

The CDR3 protein is CASSPGGLEKLFF. The CDR3 DNA is TGTGCCAGCAGCCCAGGGGGCCTGGAAAAACTGTTTTTT. This chain joins TRBV27 and TRBJ1-4, with 8 nucleotides matching TRBD1. Germline values: CDR1 MNHEY, CDR2 SMNVEV (reference sequence). This CDR3 contains 13 residues. Germline trimming cut 6 bases from V and 8 bases from J; bases unmatched to any gene: 5. Full variable domain (remainder filled in from reference TRBV27 and TRBJ1-4): EAQVTQNPRYLITVTGKKLTVTCSQNMNHEYMSWYRQDPGLGLRQIYYSMNVEVTDKGDVPEGYKVSRKEKRNFPLILESPSPNQTSLYFCASSPGGLEKLFFGSGTQLSVL.

The chain joins TRBV29-1 to TRBJ2-5, with 8 bases lining up with TRBD1. The J call may be mistaken, given a closer DNA end match to TRBJ2-7. CDR3 length: 12 amino acids. CDR1 and CDR2 (germline): SQVTM, ANQGSEA. In DNA, the CDR3 is TGCAGCGTTAGGGGACAGGTCTACGAGCAGTACTTC. Its protein product is CSVRGQVYEQYF.

The genes are TRBV11-2 and TRBJ1-2; D remains unclear. CDR1 is SGHAT, CDR2 FQNNGV, per germline. Between the trimmed V and J ends, which lost 2 bases and 7 bases, there was a span of 26 bases. CDR3 size: 18 residues. The CDR3 spells CASSLRVKGRQSYRGYTF. CDR3 bases: TGTGCCAGCAGCTTAAGGGTGAAGGGCAGGCAATCTTATCGTGGCTACACCTTC.

J is TRBJ2-6 and V is TRBV11-3; 9 bases agree with TRBD1. Germline lookup yields CDR1 SGHNT and CDR2 YENEEA. There are 14 residues in the CDR3. J gave up 8 bases and V 5 bases, and 4 bases lay outside the gene matches. The chain's CDR3 is CASSEDRGTNVLTF. In DNA form, the CDR3 reads TGTGCCAGCAGCGAAGACAGGGGGACCAACGTCCTGACTTTC.

This clone showed up just a few times. The chain is built from TRBV4-1 and TRBJ1-1, with a tentative D call TRBD1 (5 bases). The V gene's germline CDR1 is MGHRA and CDR2 YSYEKL. This CDR3 is 13 amino acids long. Trimming stripped 0 bases from V and 11 bases from J, with 13 bases between. The CDR3 region has the DNA TGCGCCAGCAGCCAAGATGAGGGGTACTGGGCTTTCTTT. It specifies CASSQDEGYWAFF.

This chain links TRBV4-1 with TRBJ1-2; TRBD1 might be the D (5 bases). From germline, CDR1 is MGHRA and CDR2 YSYEKL. Trimming took 3 bases from V and 0 from J, leaving 11 bases between them. This CDR3 contains 15 residues. Here the CDR3 DNA reads TGCGCCAGCAGCCAGACGGACACAGCTAACTATGGCTACACCTTC. Its translation is CASSQTDTANYGYTF.

This clone was detected only once. The rearrangement links TRBV7-8 to TRBJ2-3; 8 bases agree with TRBD1. The CDR3 has 14 residues. CDR1 and CDR2 from the germline V gene are SGHVS and FQNEAQ. Germline trimming cut 5 bases from V and 4 bases from J; bases unmatched to any gene: 5. Here the CDR3 reads CASSGQGFADTQYF. The CDR3 region has the DNA TGTGCCAGCAGCGGACAGGGTTTCGCAGATACGCAGTATTTT.

The rearrangement uses TRBV6-5 and TRBJ2-1; D not certain. This CDR3 is 14 amino acids long. The ends were cut back, 0 bases at V and 4 bases at J, with 7 bases in the middle. Germline CDR1 and CDR2: MNHEY and SVGAGI. In DNA, the CDR3 is TGTGCCAGCAGTTACTCGATCACATACAATGAGCAGTTCTTC. Its protein product is CASSYSITYNEQFF.

This clone appeared a single time. V and J are TRBV6-1 and TRBJ2-7; maybe TRBD2 (5 bases). In germline, CDR1 is MNHNS, CDR2 SASEGT. The CDR3 has 15 amino acids. V gave up 10 bases and J gave up 7 bases, with 26 bases separating them. This CDR3 reads CATKGISGASGEQYF. In DNA form, the CDR3 reads TGTGCCACCAAAGGGATTTCGGGTGCCTCGGGGGAGCAGTACTTC.